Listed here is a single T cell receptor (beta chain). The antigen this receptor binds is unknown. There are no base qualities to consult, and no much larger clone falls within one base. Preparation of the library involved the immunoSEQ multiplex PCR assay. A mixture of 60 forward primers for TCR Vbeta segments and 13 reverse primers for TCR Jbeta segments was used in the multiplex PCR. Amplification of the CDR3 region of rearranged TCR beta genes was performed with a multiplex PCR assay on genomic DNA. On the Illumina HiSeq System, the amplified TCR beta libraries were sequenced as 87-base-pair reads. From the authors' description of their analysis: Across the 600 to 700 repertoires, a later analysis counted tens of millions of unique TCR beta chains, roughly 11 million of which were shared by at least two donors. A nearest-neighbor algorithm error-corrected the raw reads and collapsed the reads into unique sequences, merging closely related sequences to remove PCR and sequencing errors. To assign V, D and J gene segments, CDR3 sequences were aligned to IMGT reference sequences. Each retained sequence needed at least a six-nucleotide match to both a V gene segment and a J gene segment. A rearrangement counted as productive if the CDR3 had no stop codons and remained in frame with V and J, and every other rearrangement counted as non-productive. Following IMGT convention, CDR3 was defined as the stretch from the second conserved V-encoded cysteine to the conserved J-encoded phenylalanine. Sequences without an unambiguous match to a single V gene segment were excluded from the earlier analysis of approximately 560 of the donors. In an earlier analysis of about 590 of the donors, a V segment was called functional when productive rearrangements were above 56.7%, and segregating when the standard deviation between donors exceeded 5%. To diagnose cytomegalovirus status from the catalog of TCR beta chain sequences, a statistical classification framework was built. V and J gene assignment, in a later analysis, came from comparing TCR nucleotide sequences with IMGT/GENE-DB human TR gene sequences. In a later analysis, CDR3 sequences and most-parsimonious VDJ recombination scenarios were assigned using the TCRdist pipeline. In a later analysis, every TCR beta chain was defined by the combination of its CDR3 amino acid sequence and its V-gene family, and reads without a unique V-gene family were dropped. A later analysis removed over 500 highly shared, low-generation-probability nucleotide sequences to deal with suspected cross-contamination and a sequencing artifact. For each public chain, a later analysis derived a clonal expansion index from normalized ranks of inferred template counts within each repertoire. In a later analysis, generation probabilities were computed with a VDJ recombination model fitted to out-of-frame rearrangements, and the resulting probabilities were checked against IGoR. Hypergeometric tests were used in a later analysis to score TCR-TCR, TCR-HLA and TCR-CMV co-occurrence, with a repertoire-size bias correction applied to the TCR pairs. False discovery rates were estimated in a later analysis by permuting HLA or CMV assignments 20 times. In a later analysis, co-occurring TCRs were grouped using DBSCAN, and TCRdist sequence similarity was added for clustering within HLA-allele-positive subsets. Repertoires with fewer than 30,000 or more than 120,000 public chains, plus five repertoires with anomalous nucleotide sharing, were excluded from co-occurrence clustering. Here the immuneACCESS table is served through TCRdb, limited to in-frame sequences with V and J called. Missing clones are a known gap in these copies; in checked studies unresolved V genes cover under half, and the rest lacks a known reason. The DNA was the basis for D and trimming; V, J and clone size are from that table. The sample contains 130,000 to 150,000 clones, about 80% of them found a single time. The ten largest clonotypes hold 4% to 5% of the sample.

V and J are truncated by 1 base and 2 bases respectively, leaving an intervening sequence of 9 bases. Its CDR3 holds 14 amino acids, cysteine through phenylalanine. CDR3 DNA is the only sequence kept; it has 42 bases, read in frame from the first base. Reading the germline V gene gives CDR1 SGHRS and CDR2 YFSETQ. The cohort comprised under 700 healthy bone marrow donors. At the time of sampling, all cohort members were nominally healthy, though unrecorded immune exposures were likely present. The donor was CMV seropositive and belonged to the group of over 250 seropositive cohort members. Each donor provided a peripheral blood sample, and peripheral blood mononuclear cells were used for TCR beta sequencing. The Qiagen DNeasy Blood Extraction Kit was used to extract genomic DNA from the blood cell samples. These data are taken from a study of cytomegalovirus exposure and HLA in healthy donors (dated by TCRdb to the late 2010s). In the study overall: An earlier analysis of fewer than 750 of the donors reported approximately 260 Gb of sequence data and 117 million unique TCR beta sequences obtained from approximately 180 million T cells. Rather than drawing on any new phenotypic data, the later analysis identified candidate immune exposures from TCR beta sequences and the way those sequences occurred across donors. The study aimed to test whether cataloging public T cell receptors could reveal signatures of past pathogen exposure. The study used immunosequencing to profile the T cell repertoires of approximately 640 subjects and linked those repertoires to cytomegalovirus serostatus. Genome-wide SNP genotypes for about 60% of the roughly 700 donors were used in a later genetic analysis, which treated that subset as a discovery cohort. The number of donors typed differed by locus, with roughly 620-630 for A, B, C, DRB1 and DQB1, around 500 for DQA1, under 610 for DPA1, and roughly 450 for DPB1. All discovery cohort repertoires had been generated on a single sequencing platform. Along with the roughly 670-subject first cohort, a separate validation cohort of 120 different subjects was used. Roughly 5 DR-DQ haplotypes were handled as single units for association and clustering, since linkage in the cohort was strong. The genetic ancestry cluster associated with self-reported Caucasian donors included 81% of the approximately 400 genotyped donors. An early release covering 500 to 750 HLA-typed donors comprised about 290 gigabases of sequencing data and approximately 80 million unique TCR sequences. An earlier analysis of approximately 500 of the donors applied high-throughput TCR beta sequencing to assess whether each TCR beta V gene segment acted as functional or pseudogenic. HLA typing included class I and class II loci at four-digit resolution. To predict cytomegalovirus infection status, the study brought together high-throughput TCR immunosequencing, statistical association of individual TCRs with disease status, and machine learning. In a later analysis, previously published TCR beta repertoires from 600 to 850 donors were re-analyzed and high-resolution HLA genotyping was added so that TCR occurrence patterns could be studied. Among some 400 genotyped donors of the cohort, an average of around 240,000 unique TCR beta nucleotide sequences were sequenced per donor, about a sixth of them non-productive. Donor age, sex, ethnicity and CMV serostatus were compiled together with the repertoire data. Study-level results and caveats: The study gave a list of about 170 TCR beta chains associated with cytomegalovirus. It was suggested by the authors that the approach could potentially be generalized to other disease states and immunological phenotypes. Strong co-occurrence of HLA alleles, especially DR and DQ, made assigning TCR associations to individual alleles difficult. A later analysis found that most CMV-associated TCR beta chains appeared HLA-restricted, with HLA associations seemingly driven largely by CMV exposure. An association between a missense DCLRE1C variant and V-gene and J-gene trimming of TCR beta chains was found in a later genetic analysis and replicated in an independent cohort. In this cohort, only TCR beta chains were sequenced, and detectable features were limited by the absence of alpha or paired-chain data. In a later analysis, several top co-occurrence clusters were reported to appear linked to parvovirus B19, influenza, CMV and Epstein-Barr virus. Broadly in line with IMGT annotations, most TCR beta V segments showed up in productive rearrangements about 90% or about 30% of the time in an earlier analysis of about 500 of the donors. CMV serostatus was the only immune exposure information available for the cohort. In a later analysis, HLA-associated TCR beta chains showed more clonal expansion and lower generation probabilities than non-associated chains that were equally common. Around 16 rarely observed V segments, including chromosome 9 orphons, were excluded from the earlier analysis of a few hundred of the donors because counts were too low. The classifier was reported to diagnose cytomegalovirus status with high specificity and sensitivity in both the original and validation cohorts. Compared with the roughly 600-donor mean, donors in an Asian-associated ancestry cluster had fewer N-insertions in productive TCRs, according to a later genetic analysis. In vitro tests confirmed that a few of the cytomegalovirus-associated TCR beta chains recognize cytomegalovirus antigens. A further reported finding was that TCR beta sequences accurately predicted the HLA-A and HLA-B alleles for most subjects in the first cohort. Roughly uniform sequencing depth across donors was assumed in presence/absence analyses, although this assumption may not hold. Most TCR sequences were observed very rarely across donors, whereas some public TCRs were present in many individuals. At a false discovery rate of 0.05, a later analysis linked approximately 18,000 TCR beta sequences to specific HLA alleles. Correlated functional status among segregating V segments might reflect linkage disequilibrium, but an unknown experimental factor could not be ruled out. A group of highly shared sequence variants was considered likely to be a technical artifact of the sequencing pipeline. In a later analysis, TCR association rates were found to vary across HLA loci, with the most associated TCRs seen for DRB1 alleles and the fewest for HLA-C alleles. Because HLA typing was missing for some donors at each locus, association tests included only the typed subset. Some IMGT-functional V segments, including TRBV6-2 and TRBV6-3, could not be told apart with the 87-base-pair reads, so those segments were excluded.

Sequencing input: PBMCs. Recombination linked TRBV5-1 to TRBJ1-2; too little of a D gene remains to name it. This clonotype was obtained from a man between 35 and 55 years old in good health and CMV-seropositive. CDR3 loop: CASSLSPGNYGYTF. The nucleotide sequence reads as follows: TGCGCCAGCAGCTTGTCACCGGGGAACTATGGCTACACCTTC.